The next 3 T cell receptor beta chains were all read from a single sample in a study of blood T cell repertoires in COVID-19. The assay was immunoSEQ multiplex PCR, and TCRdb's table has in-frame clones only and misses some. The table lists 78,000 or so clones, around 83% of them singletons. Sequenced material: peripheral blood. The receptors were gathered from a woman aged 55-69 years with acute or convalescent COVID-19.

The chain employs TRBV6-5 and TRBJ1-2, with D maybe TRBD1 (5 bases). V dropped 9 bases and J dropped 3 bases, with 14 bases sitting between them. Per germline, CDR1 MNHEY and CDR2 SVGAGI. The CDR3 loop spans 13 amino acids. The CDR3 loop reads CASRTGGDYGYTF. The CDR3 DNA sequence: TGTGCCAGTCGTACCGGGGGAGACTATGGCTACACCTTC.

The CDR3 DNA sequence: TGTGCCAGCCACAGGGGTAGGAAGAACACTGAAGCTTTCTTT. Translated, it gives CASHRGRKNTEAFF. V gene TRBV27 combines with J gene TRBJ1-1; 7 positions agree with TRBD1. From germline, CDR1 is MNHEY and CDR2 SMNVEV (reference sequence). This CDR3 spans 14 amino acids. J lost 1 base, V lost 8 bases, and 7 bases had no gene match.

The CDR3 region has the DNA TGTGCCAGCAGTGAAGCGACAGCGAACTATGGCTACACCTTC. Amino acid sequence: CASSEATANYGYTF. The chain recombines TRBV2 with TRBJ1-2; TRBD1 might be the D (5 bases). Trimming stripped 0 bases from V and 2 bases from J, with 7 bases between. The CDR3 consists of 14 residues. From germline, CDR1 is SNHLY and CDR2 FYNNEI.